The present T cell receptor (beta chain) was sequenced within a study of brain T cells in children with intractable seizures. Regarding the study as a whole: Patients' HCMV serostatus was unknown; virus specificity rests on CDR3 similarity alone.

Sequenced by immunoSEQ multiplex PCR; TCRdb stores in-frame clones only, minus some. The sample lists hundreds of thousands of clones, about 94% seen once, with around 6% in the top ten. Time point of the sample: blood from clinic visit 5 months post-surgery; TSC patient then seizure free. Sequencing was limited to surgery cases with top T cell transcript signatures in brain tissue. Patients received at least one anti-epileptic drug before surgery. This clone has a single count. The antigen is unknown. The CDR3 contains 12 residues. With 7 bases removed from V and 2 bases from J, the gap between germline ends came to 5 bases.

This chain connects TRBV12-3 or TRBV12-4 to TRBJ2-2; no firm D call. This TCR came from a boy less than two years old with tuberous sclerosis and intractable seizures. Sequenced here: peripheral blood, sampled roughly 5 months after surgery. CDR3 sequence reads: CASTLNTGELFF. Written as DNA, the CDR3 is TGTGCCAGCACTCTTAACACCGGGGAGCTGTTTTTT.